This T cell receptor (beta chain) originates from a study of blood T cells in healthy people across ages. The study's findings and limits: With naive T cell percentage, TCR beta diversity showed a strong correlation.

A second roughly 6 to 11 cycle PCR used barcoded and J-beta primers. TCRdb reprocessed the 5' RACE reads via MiXCR and lists one record per CDR3 protein. In the table there are 800,000 or so distinct CDR3 sequences, just under 25% of which are singletons. This CDR3 has 16 amino acids. This clonotype was counted a few times. Its target is unknown. The same specimen was also included in a second study, on T cells of mothers and their children. From that study: The study sampled three healthy Caucasian mothers and their six children. Addition of sample barcodes and 2-4 random nucleotides occurred through the M1S primer of the second PCR. Reads obtained per mother exceeded 9.5 million TCR beta CDR3 reads, with roughly 3.1 million obtained per child.

The chain couples TRBV21-1 to TRBJ1-1; TRBD1, the table's D call, was not compared with the DNA. TRBV21-1 is marked as a pseudogene. The material sequenced was blood. The receptor comes from a boy younger than 18 in good health. CDR3 in amino acids: CASRHRTGRDGAEAFF. The CDR3 nucleotides are TGTGCCAGCAGGCACAGGACAGGGAGAGATGGCGCTGAAGCTTTCTTT.